Listed here is a single TCR beta chain. TCRdb's table, derived via immunoSEQ multiplex PCR, lists solely in-frame clones and lacks some. The data show fewer than 95,000 clones, with almost 95% seen just once and about 2% held by the top ten. This specimen comes from a study of T cell changes during pregnancy in multiple sclerosis. This CDR3 contains 14 residues. CDR1 SGHVS and CDR2 FQNEAQ come from the germline V gene. V dropped 4 bases and J dropped 3; count of bases not matched to a gene: 3. This TCR was sampled from a female donor with multiple sclerosis, enrolled in a pregnancy study. The rearrangement joins TRBV7-8 to TRBJ2-7; TRBD1 aligns across 10 bases. Sequencing was performed on peripheral blood, taken in the third trimester of pregnancy. CDR3: CASSSRDRGYEQYF. As DNA, the CDR3 is TGTGCCAGCAGCTCCCGGGACAGGGGCTACGAGCAGTACTTC. Variable domain in full (rest from reference TRBV7-8 and TRBJ2-7): GAGVSQSPRYKVAKRGQDVALRCDPISGHVSLFWYQQALGQGPEFLTYFQNEAQLDKSGLPSDRFFAERPEGSVSTLKIQRTQQEDSAVYLCASSSRDRGYEQYFGPGTRLTVT.